Listed here are 4 T cell receptor beta chains from one sample, sequenced in a study of T cell responses to AZD1222 COVID-19 vaccine. Sequencing was performed with immunoSEQ multiplex PCR; in TCRdb, only in-frame clones are kept and a portion is missing. Here the sample spans more than 140,000 clones, around 89% being singletons. The sample consisted of peripheral blood, taken on day 0 of MenACWY control vaccination. The source is an adult in good health.

This rearrangement joins TRBV19 to TRBJ2-2, with a weak D call TRBD2 (6 bases). CDR1 is LNHDA, CDR2 SQIVND, per germline (reference sequence). V lost 4 bases and J lost 6, with 12 bases in between. The CDR3 is 14 residues long. CDR3 sequence (DNA): TGTGCCAGTAGTACGGGAGCGGAGGCCGGGGAGCTGTTTTTT. It codes for CASSTGAEAGELFF.

The CDR3, as DNA: TGTGCCAGCTCACCACCGTTCGGGAGAAGCACCGGGGAGCTGTTTTTT. Its translation is CASSPPFGRSTGELFF. V and J are TRBV18 and TRBJ2-2; a weak D match, TRBD2 (6 bases). CDR3 length equals 16 residues. CDR1 is KGHSH and CDR2 is LQKENI in the germline V gene. Trimming removed 0 bases from V and 4 bases from J, with 12 bases in between.

The chain is built from TRBV18 and TRBJ1-5; possible D gene TRBD1, 6 bases. Trimming shortened V by 1 base and J by 7 bases, and 11 bases separated the two germline ends. The CDR3 has 14 amino acids. Looked up from germline, CDR1 is KGHSH and CDR2 is LQKENI. The CDR3 DNA follows: TGTGCCAGCTCACCACTTCCAGGGGAACAGCCCCAGCATTTT. Translated: CASSPLPGEQPQHF.

This rearrangement joins TRBV27 to TRBJ1-4; D gene uncertain. The CDR3 has 15 residues. Germline values: CDR1 MNHEY, CDR2 SMNVEV (reference sequence). The V and J ends lost 1 base and 3 bases respectively, with 9 bases between them. In nucleotides, the CDR3 is TGTGCCAGCAGTTTATATCGGGTACCTAATGAAAAACTGTTTTTT. Translating it yields CASSLYRVPNEKLFF.